The clone carrying this T cell receptor (beta chain) has at least ten counts. Its target is unknown. The protocol attached unique molecular identifiers to individual cDNA molecules. TCRdb re-called the 5' RACE reads with MiXCR, one entry per CDR3 protein. The sample holds roughly 28,000 distinct CDR3 sequences, 5.4% seen once. The germline V gene has CDR1 SGHAT and CDR2 FQNNGV. V lost 5 bases and J 2 bases, leaving 5 bases between the germline ends. The CDR3 runs 12 residues. The entry originates in a study of early T cells in non-severe SARS-CoV-2 infection. Study in general: The input, bulk RNA from unsorted whole blood, was sequenced, and chains were unpaired. Points from the study as a whole: Matching against VDJdb likely underestimated virus-specific expansions, favoring anti-spike CD8.

The sample comprised whole blood. This chain links TRBV11-2 with TRBJ2-3; D uncertain. This TCR was recovered from an adult who was a healthcare worker with PCR-confirmed SARS-CoV-2 infection or an uninfected control (not recorded which). The CDR3 is CASSLNTDTQYF. The CDR3 bases are TGTGCCAGCAGCCTAAACACAGATACGCAGTATTTT.